This T cell receptor beta chain is from a study of radiotherapy plus CTLA-4 blockade in lung cancer. General study results and limits: The best prediction of response reportedly came from early blood T cell clone dynamics, with interferon-beta. Radiotherapy with ipilimumab was followed by blood expansion of tumor-derived clones.

V lost 0 bases to trimming and J lost 7 bases, with 9 bases between them. CDR3 length: 13 amino acids. The germline CDR1 and CDR2 sequences are SGHNT and YENEEA. The protocol was immunoSEQ multiplex PCR, while the TCRdb copy is restricted to in-frame clones and leaves out a portion. The sample has tens of thousands of clones; about 70% are singletons. As regards this clone: Its specificity is not known.

This clonotype originated in a human donor with non-small cell lung cancer who had stable disease on radiotherapy plus ipilimumab. Sample: peripheral blood, taken from a patient treated with radiotherapy plus ipilimumab. The chain combines TRBV11-3 with TRBJ1-1; D call uncertain. For the CDR3, the DNA is TGTGCCAGCAGCTTAGAGGGAGTCGGTGAAGCTTTCTTT. Its protein is CASSLEGVGEAFF.